This TCR beta chain was recorded in a study of T cell repertoires in cytomegalovirus infection. Across the whole study: It was recently identified HLA-C-restricted and well-studied HLA-B-restricted CMV epitopes that the study used.

This clonotype was observed many times. Its antigen is unknown. Germline assignment: CDR1 SGHTA and CDR2 FQGNSA. Unmatched junction bases numbered 9, after V lost 5 bases and J lost 4 bases. CDR3 size: 18 residues. Study-wide results and limits: Identification of carriers of CMV plus the relevant HLA was achieved through cumulative public TCR beta family frequency. Clonotypes of TCR beta that were HLA-C-restricted and CMV-specific dominated the ex vivo response.

TCRdb reprocessed the reads with MiXCR, giving one entry per CDR3 protein. The data hold 300,000 to 400,000 distinct CDR3 sequences, with roughly 29% observed a single time. The starting material was cultured PBMCs, obtained from culture after CMV antigen stimulation. The sequence was collected from a human donor in good health (CMV status not recorded). Some clones in this sample may be carry-over from other donors' samples. The rearrangement joins TRBV7-2 to TRBJ2-2; 14 bases are shared with TRBD2. CDR3 in amino acids: CASSPGTSGGKITGELFF. In nucleotides, the CDR3 is TGTGCCAGCAGCCCCGGGACTAGCGGGGGTAAAATCACCGGGGAGCTGTTTTTT.